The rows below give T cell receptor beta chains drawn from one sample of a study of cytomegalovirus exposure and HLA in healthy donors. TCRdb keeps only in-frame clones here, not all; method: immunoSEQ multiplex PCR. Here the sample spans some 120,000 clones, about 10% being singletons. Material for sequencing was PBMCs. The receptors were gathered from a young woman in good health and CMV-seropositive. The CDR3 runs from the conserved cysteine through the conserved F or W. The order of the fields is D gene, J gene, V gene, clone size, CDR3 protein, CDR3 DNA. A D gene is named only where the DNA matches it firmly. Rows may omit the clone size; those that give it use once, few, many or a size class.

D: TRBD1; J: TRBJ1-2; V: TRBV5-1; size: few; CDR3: CASSLGQGNNGYTF; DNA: TGCGCCAGCAGCCTGGGACAGGGGAATAATGGCTACACCTTC
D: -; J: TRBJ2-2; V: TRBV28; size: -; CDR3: CASITAATGELFF; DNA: TGTGCCAGCATAACAGCGGCCACCGGGGAGCTGTTTTTT
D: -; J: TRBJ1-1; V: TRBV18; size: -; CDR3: CASSPGAEDTEAFF; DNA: TGTGCCAGCTCACCAGGGGCGGAAGACACTGAAGCTTTCTTT
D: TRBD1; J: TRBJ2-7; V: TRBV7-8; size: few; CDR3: CASSLASGQGYEQYF; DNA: TGTGCCAGCAGCTTAGCGTCGGGACAGGGTTACGAGCAGTACTTC
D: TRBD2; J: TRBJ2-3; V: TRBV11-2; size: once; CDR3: CASSLALSGTGTDTQYF; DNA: TGTGCCAGCAGCTTAGCCCTGAGCGGGACGGGCACAGATACGCAGTATTTT
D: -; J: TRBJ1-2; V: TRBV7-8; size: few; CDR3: CASSLDSGGYTF; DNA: TGTGCCAGCAGCTTAGACAGTGGTGGCTACACCTTC
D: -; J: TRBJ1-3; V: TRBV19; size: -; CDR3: CASTQQGGNTIYF; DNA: TGTGCCAGTACCCAACAGGGTGGAAACACCATATATTTT
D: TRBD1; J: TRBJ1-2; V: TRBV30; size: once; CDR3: CAWADRGLRNGYTF; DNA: TGTGCCTGGGCCGACAGGGGGTTGCGAAATGGCTACACCTTC
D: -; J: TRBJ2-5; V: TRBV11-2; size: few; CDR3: CASSLGRETQYF; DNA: TGTGCCAGCAGCTTAGGTCGAGAGACCCAGTACTTC
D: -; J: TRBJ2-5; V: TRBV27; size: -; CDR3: CASSFIGGDQETQYF; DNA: TGTGCCAGCAGTTTTATTGGAGGGGACCAAGAGACCCAGTACTTC
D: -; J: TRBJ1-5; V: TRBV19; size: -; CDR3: CASSIPTTGEVSQHF; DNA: TGTGCCAGTAGTATACCGACGACAGGAGAAGTGTCCCAGCATTTT
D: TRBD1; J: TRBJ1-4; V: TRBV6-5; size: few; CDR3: CATRDRASEKLFF; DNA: TGTGCCACCCGGGACAGGGCTAGTGAAAAACTGTTTTTT
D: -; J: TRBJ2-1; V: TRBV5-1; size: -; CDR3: CASTKGDSDYNEQFF; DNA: TGCGCCAGCACTAAAGGGGACTCCGACTACAATGAGCAGTTCTTC
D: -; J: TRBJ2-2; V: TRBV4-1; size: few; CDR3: CASSQDNPTSDRVAPGELFF; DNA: TGCGCCAGCAGCCAAGATAACCCCACCTCCGACCGGGTGGCACCCGGGGAGCTGTTTTTT
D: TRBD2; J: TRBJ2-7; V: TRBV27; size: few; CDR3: CASSLSGSGYEQYF; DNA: TGTGCCAGCAGTCTTAGCGGGAGTGGGTACGAGCAGTACTTC
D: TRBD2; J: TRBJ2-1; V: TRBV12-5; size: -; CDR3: CASGRAGYNEQFF; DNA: TGTGCTAGTGGGCGAGCGGGGTACAATGAGCAGTTCTTC
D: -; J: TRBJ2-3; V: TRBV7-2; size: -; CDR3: CASSSLNPSTDTQYF; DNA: TGTGCCAGCAGCTCCCTAAACCCTAGCACAGATACGCAGTATTTT
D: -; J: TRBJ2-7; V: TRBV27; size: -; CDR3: CASSLANGRYEQYF; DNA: TGTGCCAGCAGTTTAGCAAATGGGCGCTACGAGCAGTACTTC
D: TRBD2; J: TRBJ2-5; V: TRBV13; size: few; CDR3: CASSSPGLALETQYF; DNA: TGTGCCAGCAGCTCCCCCGGACTAGCCTTGGAGACCCAGTACTTC
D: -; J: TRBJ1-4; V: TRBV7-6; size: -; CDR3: CASSGTGEKLFF; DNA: TGTGCCAGCAGCGGAACAGGTGAAAAACTGTTTTTT
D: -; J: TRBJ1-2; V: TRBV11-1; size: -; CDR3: CASSTQVNYGYTF; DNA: TGTGCCAGCAGCACACAGGTTAACTATGGCTACACCTTC
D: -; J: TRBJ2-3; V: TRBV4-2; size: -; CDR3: CASSQDLALTDTQYF; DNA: TGTGCCAGCAGCCAAGATTTAGCGCTCACAGATACGCAGTATTTT
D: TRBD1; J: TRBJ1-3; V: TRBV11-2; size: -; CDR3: CASSLDRTGARSGNTIYF; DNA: TGTGCCAGCAGCTTAGACCGGACAGGGGCCCGCTCTGGAAACACCATATATTTT
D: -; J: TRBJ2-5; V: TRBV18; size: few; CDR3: CASSPRAGQGMETQYF; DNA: TGTGCCAGCTCACCTCGGGCAGGTCAGGGCATGGAGACCCAGTACTTC
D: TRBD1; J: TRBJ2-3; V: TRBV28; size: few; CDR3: CASDRAGHTDTQYF; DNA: TGTGCCAGCGACAGGGCGGGCCACACAGATACGCAGTATTTT